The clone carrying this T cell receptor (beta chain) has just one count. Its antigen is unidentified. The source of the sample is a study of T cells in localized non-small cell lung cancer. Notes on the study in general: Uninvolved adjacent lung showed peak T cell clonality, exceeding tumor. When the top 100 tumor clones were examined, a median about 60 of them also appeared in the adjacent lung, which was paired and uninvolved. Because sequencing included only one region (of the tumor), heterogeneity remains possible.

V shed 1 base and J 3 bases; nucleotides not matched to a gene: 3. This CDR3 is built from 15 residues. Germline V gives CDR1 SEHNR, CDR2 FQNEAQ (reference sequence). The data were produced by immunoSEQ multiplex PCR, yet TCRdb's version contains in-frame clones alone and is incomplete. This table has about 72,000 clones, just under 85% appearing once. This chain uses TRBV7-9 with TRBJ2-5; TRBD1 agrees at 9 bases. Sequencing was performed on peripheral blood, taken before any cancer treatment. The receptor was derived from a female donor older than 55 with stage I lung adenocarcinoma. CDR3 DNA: TGTGCCAGCAGCTTAGATGGGACAGGGAAAGAGACCCAGTACTTC. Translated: CASSLDGTGKETQYF.